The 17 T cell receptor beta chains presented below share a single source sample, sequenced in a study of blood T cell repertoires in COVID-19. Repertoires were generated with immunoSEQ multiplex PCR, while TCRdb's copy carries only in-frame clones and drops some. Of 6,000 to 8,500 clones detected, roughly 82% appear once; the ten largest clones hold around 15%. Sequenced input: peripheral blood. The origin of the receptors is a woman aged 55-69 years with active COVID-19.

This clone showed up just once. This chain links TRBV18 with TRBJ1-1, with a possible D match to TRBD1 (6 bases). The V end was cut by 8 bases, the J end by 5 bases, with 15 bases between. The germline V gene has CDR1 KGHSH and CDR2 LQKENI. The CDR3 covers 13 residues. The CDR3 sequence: CASRAGESTEAFF. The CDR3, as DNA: TGTGCCAGCCGGGCAGGGGAAAGTACTGAAGCTTTCTTT.

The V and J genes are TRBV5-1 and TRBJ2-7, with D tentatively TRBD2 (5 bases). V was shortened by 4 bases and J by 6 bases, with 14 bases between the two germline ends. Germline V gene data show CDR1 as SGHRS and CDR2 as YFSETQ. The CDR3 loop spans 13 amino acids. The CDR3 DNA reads TGCGCCAGCAGCCCTCTTGGCAGCGGCGAGCAGTACTTC. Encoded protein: CASSPLGSGEQYF.

The CDR3 spells CASSQGQPALNYGYTF. CDR3 sequence (DNA): TGCGCCAGCAGCCAGGGACAGCCGGCCCTCAACTATGGCTACACCTTC. This chain uses TRBV5-1 with TRBJ1-2, with TRBD1 matching 7 bases. This CDR3 has 16 residues. CDR1 SGHRS and CDR2 YFSETQ come from the germline V gene. The V gene end was trimmed by 4 bases and the J gene end by 2 bases; junction bases not matched to a gene: 11.

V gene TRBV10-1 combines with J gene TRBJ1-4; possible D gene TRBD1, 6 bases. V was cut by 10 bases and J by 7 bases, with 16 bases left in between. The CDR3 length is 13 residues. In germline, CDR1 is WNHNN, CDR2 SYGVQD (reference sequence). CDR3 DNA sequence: TGCGCCACCTCAGACAGGAGAGGTGAAAAACTGTTTTTT. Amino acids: CATSDRRGEKLFF.

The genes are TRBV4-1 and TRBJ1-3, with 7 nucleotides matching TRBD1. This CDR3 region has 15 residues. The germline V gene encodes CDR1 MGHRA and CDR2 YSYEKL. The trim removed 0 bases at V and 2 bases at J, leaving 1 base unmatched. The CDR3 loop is CASSQDQGAGNTIYF. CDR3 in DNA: TGCGCCAGCAGCCAAGACCAGGGGGCTGGAAACACCATATATTTT.

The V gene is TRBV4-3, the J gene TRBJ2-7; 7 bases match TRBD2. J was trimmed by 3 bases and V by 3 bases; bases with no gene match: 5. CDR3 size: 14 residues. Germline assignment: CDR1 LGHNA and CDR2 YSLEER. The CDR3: CASSHTGGGYEQYF. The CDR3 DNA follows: TGCGCCAGCAGCCATACGGGAGGCGGCTACGAGCAGTACTTC.

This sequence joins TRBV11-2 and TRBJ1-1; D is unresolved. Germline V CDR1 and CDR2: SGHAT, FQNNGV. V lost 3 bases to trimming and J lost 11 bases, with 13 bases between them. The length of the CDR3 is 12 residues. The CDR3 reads CASSLAEAAAFF. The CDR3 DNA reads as TGTGCCAGCAGCTTGGCGGAAGCGGCGGCTTTCTTT. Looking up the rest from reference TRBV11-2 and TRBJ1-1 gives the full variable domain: EAGVAQSPRYKIIEKRQSVAFWCNPISGHATLYWYQQILGQGPKLLIQFQNNGVVDDSQLPKDRFSAERLKGVDSTLKIQPAKLEDSAVYLCASSLAEAAAFFGQGTRLTVV.

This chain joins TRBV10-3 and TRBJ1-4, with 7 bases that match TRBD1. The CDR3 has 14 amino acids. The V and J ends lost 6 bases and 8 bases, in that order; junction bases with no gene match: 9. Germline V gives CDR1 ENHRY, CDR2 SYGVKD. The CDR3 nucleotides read TGTGCCATCAGGAAAGACAGGGCGGAAGAAAAACTGTTTTTT. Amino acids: CAIRKDRAEEKLFF.

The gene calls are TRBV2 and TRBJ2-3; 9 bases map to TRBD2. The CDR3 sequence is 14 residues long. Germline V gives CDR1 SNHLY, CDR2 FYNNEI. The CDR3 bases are TGTGCTACCTCAGCGGGGGGCCGCACAGATACGCAGTATTTT. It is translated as CATSAGGRTDTQYF.

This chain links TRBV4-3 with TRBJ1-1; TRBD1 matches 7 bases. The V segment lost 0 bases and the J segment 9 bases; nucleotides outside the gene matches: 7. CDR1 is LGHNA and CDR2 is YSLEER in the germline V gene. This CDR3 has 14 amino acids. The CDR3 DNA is TGCGCCAGCAGCCAAGATCCGACAGGGCCCCAAGCTTTCTTT. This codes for CASSQDPTGPQAFF.

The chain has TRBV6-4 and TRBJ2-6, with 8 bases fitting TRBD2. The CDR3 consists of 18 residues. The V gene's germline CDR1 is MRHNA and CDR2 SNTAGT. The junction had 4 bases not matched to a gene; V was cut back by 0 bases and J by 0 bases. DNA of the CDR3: TGTGCCAGCAGTGACTCGGGCGGGGGGCCCTCTGGGGCCAACGTCCTGACTTTC. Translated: CASSDSGGGPSGANVLTF.

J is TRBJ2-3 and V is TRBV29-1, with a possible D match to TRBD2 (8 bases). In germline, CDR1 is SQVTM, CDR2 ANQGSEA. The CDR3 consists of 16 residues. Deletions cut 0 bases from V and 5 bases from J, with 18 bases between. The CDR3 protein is CSVEDREGAREDTQYF. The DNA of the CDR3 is TGCAGCGTTGAAGATCGGGAGGGGGCCCGGGAAGATACGCAGTATTTT.

The CDR3, as DNA: TGTGCCAGCACCTTTGGGTCTGGGAGGGAAAAACTGTTTTTT. Translation gives CASTFGSGREKLFF. V gene TRBV28 combines with J gene TRBJ1-4; D gene ambiguous. Trimming removed 7 bases from V and 8 bases from J, with 17 bases in between. The CDR3 extends over 14 amino acids. CDR1 and CDR2 from the germline V gene are MDHEN and SYDVKM.

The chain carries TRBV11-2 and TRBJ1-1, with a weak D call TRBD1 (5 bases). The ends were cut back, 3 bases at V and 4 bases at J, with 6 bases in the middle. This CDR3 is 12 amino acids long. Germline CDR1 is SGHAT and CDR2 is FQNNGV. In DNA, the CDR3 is TGTGCCAGCAGCTTCGGGGGCACTGAAGCTTTCTTT. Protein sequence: CASSFGGTEAFF.

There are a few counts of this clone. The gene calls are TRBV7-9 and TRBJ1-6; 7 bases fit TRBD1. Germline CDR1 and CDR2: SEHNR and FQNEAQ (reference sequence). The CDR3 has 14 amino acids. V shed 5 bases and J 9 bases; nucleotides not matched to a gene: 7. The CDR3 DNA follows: TGTGCCAGCAGCGCCGGGACAGAGGGTTCACCCCTCCACTTT. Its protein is CASSAGTEGSPLHF.

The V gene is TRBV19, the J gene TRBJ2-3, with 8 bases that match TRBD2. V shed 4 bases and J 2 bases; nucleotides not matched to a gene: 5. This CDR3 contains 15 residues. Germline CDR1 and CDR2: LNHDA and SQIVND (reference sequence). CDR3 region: CASSNRLANTDTQYF. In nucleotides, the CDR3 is TGTGCCAGTAGTAACAGACTAGCGAACACAGATACGCAGTATTTT. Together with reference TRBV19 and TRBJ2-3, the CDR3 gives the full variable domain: DGGITQSPKYLFRKEGQNVTLSCEQNLNHDAMYWYRQDPGQGLRLIYYSQIVNDFQKGDIAEGYSVSREKKESFPLTVTSAQKNPTAFYLCASSNRLANTDTQYFGPGTRLTVL.

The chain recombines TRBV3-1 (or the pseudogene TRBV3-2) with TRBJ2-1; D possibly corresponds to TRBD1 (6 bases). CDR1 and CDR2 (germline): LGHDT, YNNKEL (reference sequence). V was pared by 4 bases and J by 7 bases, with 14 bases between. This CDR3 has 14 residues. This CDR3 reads CASSPHYRDNEQFF. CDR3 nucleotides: TGTGCCAGCAGCCCACATTACAGGGATAATGAGCAGTTCTTC.